What follows are 27 T cell receptor beta chains derived from one specimen sequenced in a study of shared clonotypes between healthy human individuals. TCRdb's table, derived via immunoSEQ multiplex PCR, lists solely in-frame clones and lacks some. In the table there are 640,000 or so clones, approximately 75% of which are singletons. Material: memory CD4+ T cells sorted from blood. Indicated subset: CD45RA-negative fraction. Receptors originate from a woman younger than 45 in good health.

The sample holds a few counts of this clone. This chain links TRBV7-2 with TRBJ2-5, with 11 positions matching TRBD2. Germline CDR1 and CDR2: SGHTA and FQGNSA. The CDR3 covers 16 residues. V was clipped by 6 bases and J by 4 bases; unmatched bases: 10. CDR3 region: CASSYSGRVVGETQYF. The CDR3 region has the DNA TGTGCCAGCAGTTATAGCGGGAGGGTGGTCGGAGAGACCCAGTACTTC.

The gene calls are TRBV4-2 and TRBJ2-2, with D tentatively TRBD2 (5 bases). Germline V gene sequence: CDR1 LGHNA, CDR2 YNFKEQ. CDR3 length: 19 residues. V was clipped by 1 base and J by 5 bases, with 23 bases between them. Here the CDR3 DNA reads TGTGCCAGCAGCCAAGCTAGCCTCTTGAGGGTCCTATCGACCGGGGAGCTGTTTTTT. Translating it yields CASSQASLLRVLSTGELFF.

The table lists this clone with many counts. The V gene is TRBV15, the J gene TRBJ1-3; 7 bases line up with TRBD1. This CDR3 is 17 amino acids long. Germline CDR1 LNHNV, CDR2 YYDKDF (reference sequence). The junction had 6 bases not matched to a gene; V was cut back by 1 base and J by 0 bases. The CDR3 loop reads CATSRAPGTVSGNTIYF. CDR3 coding DNA: TGTGCCACCAGCAGAGCCCCGGGGACAGTCTCTGGAAACACCATATATTTT.

This clone showed up just a few times. This chain connects TRBV10-1 to TRBJ1-1, with D unclear. The V gene lost 0 bases and the J gene lost 10 bases, with 12 bases spanning the gap. Germline V gene lookup returns CDR1 WNHNN and CDR2 SYGVQD (reference sequence). The CDR3 runs to 13 residues. CDR3 nucleotide sequence: TGCGCCAGCAGTGAGTCTGGGCGAGGCCGAGCTTTCTTT. Amino acid sequence: CASSESGRGRAFF.

This clone was counted a single time. The chain joins TRBV27 to TRBJ2-1; 8 nucleotides align to TRBD2. Trimming cost V 7 bases and J 3 bases; bases outside gene matches: 8. The germline V gene has CDR1 MNHEY and CDR2 SMNVEV (reference sequence). The CDR3 covers 15 residues. For the CDR3, the DNA is TGTGCCAGCAAAAGCGGGAGAGGGAACTACAATGAGCAGTTCTTC. It yields the protein CASKSGRGNYNEQFF.

Regarding this clone: This specimen includes other DNA sequences encoding the same CDR3. This chain links TRBV11-2 with TRBJ1-2; D remains unclear. The CDR3 spans 12 residues. Between the trimmed V and J ends, which lost 5 bases and 3 bases, there was a span of 7 bases. Germline V CDR1 and CDR2: SGHAT, FQNNGV. CDR3 sequence reads: CASSAGDYGYTF. The CDR3 region has the DNA TGTGCCAGCAGCGCTGGGGACTATGGCTACACCTTC.

The chain carries TRBV28 and TRBJ1-3; D uncertain. Germline loops: CDR1 MDHEN, CDR2 SYDVKM. The CDR3 covers 14 residues. V lost 6 bases to trimming and J lost 4 bases, with 13 bases between them. CDR3 region: CASSPPGGGNTIYF. The CDR3 DNA reads as TGTGCCAGCAGCCCACCCGGAGGCGGAAACACCATATATTTT.

The V call is TRBV19, the J call TRBJ2-2; 9 positions match TRBD1. Germline values: CDR1 LNHDA, CDR2 SQIVND (reference sequence). After removal of 7 bases from V and 8 bases from J, the junction contained 11 bases not matched to a gene. The CDR3 has 15 amino acids. Written as DNA, the CDR3 is TGTGCCAGTAAGGACAGGGGAAGCACGGCAGGGGAGCTGTTTTTT. This gives the protein CASKDRGSTAGELFF. The full variable domain, in which reference TRBV19 and TRBJ2-2 provide the parts outside the CDR3, is DGGITQSPKYLFRKEGQNVTLSCEQNLNHDAMYWYRQDPGQGLRLIYYSQIVNDFQKGDIAEGYSVSREKKESFPLTVTSAQKNPTAFYLCASKDRGSTAGELFFGEGSRLTVL.

The chain links TRBV25-1 to TRBJ2-7; 9 bases align to TRBD1. There are 15 residues in the CDR3. V trimming: 2 bases; J trimming: 4 bases; junction bases outside the gene matches: 6. In germline, CDR1 is MGHDK, CDR2 SYGVNS. The DNA for the CDR3 is TGTGCCAGCAGTGAAACAACAGGGGGCCGGTACGAGCAGTACTTC. Translating gives CASSETTGGRYEQYF.

This chain links TRBV28 with TRBJ2-5; D may be TRBD1 (5 bases). The germline CDR1 and CDR2 sequences are MDHEN and SYDVKM. The V end lost 4 bases, the J end lost 1 base, and 13 bases lay between the germline ends. The CDR3 sequence is 15 residues long. DNA of the CDR3: TGTGCCAGCAGTTCGGCTTTTGGGGCCCAAGAGACCCAGTACTTC. Its protein product is CASSSAFGAQETQYF. The whole variable domain, remainder taken from reference TRBV28 and TRBJ2-5, is DVKVTQSSRYLVKRTGEKVFLECVQDMDHENMFWYRQDPGLGLRLIYFSYDVKMKEKGDIPEGYSVSREKKERFSLILESASTNQTSMYLCASSSAFGAQETQYFGPGTRLLVL.

This clone was seen a few times. This specimen includes other DNA sequences encoding the same CDR3. The CDR3 sequence is CASSLELREQYF. As DNA, the CDR3 is TGTGCCAGCAGCTTGGAGTTGAGGGAGCAGTACTTC. The chain uses TRBV11-2 and TRBJ2-7; no definite D call. Germline V lookup: CDR1 SGHAT, CDR2 FQNNGV. This CDR3 comprises 12 residues. V dropped 3 bases and J dropped 7 bases, with 10 bases sitting between them.

The chain uses TRBV28 and TRBJ2-3; 10 bases align to TRBD2. Germline V gives CDR1 MDHEN, CDR2 SYDVKM. Losses at the gene ends were 8 bases for V and 2 bases for J; bases not matched to a gene: 13. The CDR3 covers 17 residues. The CDR3 nucleotides are TGTGCCAGCCGCGCTACTGAACTAGCGGGATTCACAGATACGCAGTATTTT. Translation gives CASRATELAGFTDTQYF.

The chain joins TRBV6-1 to TRBJ2-7; 7 bases map to TRBD1. There are 13 residues in the CDR3. Trimming cost V 6 bases and J 4 bases; bases outside gene matches: 6. The V gene's germline CDR1 is MNHNS and CDR2 SASEGT. The chain's CDR3 is CASRPTGWYEQYF. In nucleotides, the CDR3 is TGTGCCAGCAGGCCGACAGGGTGGTACGAGCAGTACTTC.

This clone was observed a few times. The CDR3 sequence: CAWRPGITEAFF. For the CDR3, the DNA is TGTGCCTGGAGGCCGGGGATCACTGAAGCTTTCTTT. The gene calls are TRBV30 and TRBJ1-1; D is undetermined. This CDR3 region has 12 residues. Between the trimmed V and J ends, which lost 3 bases and 4 bases, there was a span of 9 bases. Looked up from germline, CDR1 is GTSNPN and CDR2 is SVGIG (reference sequence).

J is TRBJ2-5 and V is TRBV9, with 7 bases aligning to TRBD2. Germline loops: CDR1 SGDLS, CDR2 YYNGEE. V was pared by 3 bases and J by 5 bases, with 4 bases of the junction left unmatched. The CDR3 totals 13 residues. CDR3 region: CASSGRGGETQYF. The DNA of the CDR3 is TGTGCCAGCAGCGGACGGGGAGGGGAGACCCAGTACTTC.

The CDR3 DNA reads as TGTGCCAGCAGTTTAGGGACATCGTACGAGCAGTACTTC. This sequence encodes CASSLGTSYEQYF. This chain connects TRBV28 to TRBJ2-7; TRBD1 is a possible D gene (6 bases). There are 13 residues in the CDR3. V was clipped by 2 bases and J by 4 bases, with 9 bases between them. CDR1 and CDR2 from the germline V gene are MDHEN and SYDVKM.

V gene TRBV19 combines with J gene TRBJ2-5; TRBD1 agrees at 9 bases. The CDR3 sequence is 14 residues long. From germline, CDR1 is LNHDA and CDR2 SQIVND (reference sequence). After removal of 3 bases from V and 5 bases from J, the junction contained 4 bases not matched to a gene. The CDR3 loop reads CASSIGDRVETQYF. CDR3 in DNA: TGTGCCAGTAGTATTGGGGACAGGGTGGAGACCCAGTACTTC.

The sample holds many counts of this clone. The chain is built from TRBV7-9 and TRBJ2-7, with 7 nucleotides matching TRBD1. J lost 0 bases, V lost 4 bases, and 3 bases had no gene match. The germline V gene encodes CDR1 SEHNR and CDR2 FQNEAQ (reference sequence). The CDR3 has 14 residues. CDR3 bases: TGTGCCAGCAGCTCCAGGACAGGCTCCTACGAGCAGTACTTC. Translating gives CASSSRTGSYEQYF.

The chain links TRBV29-1 to TRBJ2-1; D remains unclear. The CDR3 covers 14 residues. Trimming shortened V by 6 bases and J by 6 bases, and 18 bases separated the two germline ends. Germline V gene lookup returns CDR1 SQVTM and CDR2 ANQGSEA. In nucleotides, the CDR3 is TGCAGCGTCCCCGTGGCAGCCCGCCCCAATGAGCAGTTCTTC. It codes for CSVPVAARPNEQFF.

The sample holds a few counts of this clone. V and J are TRBV19 and TRBJ2-1; D remains unclear. Germline V lookup: CDR1 LNHDA, CDR2 SQIVND (reference sequence). The V end was cut by 9 bases, the J end by 6 bases, with 15 bases between. The CDR3 is made up of 13 amino acids. DNA of the CDR3: TGTGCCAGCCTATACGTGGGTACCAATGAGCAGTTCTTC. It codes for CASLYVGTNEQFF.

This chain links TRBV5-4 with TRBJ2-7; 9 bases agree with TRBD1. CDR3 size: 13 residues. Germline values: CDR1 SGHNT, CDR2 YYREEE (reference sequence). V shed 7 bases, J shed 5 bases, and the junction held 7 bases outside the gene matches. DNA for the CDR3: TGTGCCAGCCACATGACAGGGGGACACGAGCAGTACTTC. Translated, it gives CASHMTGGHEQYF.

This clone has a single count. The rearrangement joins TRBV6-1 to TRBJ2-7; tentatively, D is TRBD1 (6 bases). Trimming cost V 8 bases and J 5 bases, with 16 bases left between them. The CDR3 length is 13 residues. Germline V CDR1 and CDR2: MNHNS, SASEGT. In DNA, the CDR3 is TGTGCCAGCTTACAGGGTGGTAGGGACGAGCAGTACTTC. Translating it yields CASLQGGRDEQYF.

This clone was recorded many times. This rearrangement joins TRBV19 to TRBJ2-3; weak D call: TRBD2 (5 bases). Germline CDR1 LNHDA, CDR2 SQIVND (reference sequence). This CDR3 contains 14 residues. V was pared by 2 bases and J by 5 bases, with 11 bases between. In DNA form, the CDR3 reads TGTGCCAGTAGTATAAGTGGCGGGCAAGATACGCAGTATTTT. Its translation is CASSISGGQDTQYF. Full variable domain (missing parts from reference TRBV19 and TRBJ2-3): DGGITQSPKYLFRKEGQNVTLSCEQNLNHDAMYWYRQDPGQGLRLIYYSQIVNDFQKGDIAEGYSVSREKKESFPLTVTSAQKNPTAFYLCASSISGGQDTQYFGPGTRLTVL.

The sample holds a few counts of this clone. Written as DNA, the CDR3 is TGTGCCAGCAGTGACCCCATGGGGGGGGCTGGTAATCAGCCCCAGCATTTT. It encodes CASSDPMGGAGNQPQHF. This chain links TRBV6-4 with TRBJ1-5; tentative D call: TRBD1 (6 bases). The CDR3 runs to 17 residues. With 2 bases removed from V and 4 bases from J, the gap between germline ends came to 18 bases. Germline CDR1 is MRHNA and CDR2 is SNTAGT.

In its sample, this clone was seen once. This sequence joins TRBV11-3 and TRBJ2-3; 10 bases match TRBD2. This CDR3 contains 16 residues. Germline loops: CDR1 SGHNT, CDR2 YENEEA. Unmatched junction bases numbered 3, after V lost 1 base and J lost 2 bases. The CDR3 is CASSLGTSGTTDTQYF. The CDR3 nucleotides read TGTGCCAGCAGCTTAGGGACTAGCGGCACCACAGATACGCAGTATTTT.

The chain joins TRBV4-2 to TRBJ2-1; TRBD2 aligns across 12 bases. The CDR3 has 15 residues. Per germline, CDR1 LGHNA and CDR2 YNFKEQ. The V gene end was trimmed by 5 bases and the J gene end by 5 bases; junction bases not matched to a gene: 4. The CDR3 here is CASSLRTSGNNEQFF. CDR3 in DNA: TGTGCCAGCAGCTTGAGGACTAGCGGGAACAATGAGCAGTTCTTC.

This chain connects TRBV11-2 to TRBJ2-7; D may be TRBD2 (6 bases). This CDR3 region has 14 residues. Germline V gene sequence: CDR1 SGHAT, CDR2 FQNNGV. Trimming left V 1 base short and J 3 bases short, with 10 bases between. The CDR3, as DNA: TGTGCCAGCAGCTTAGTGTCCGGGGGCTACGAGCAGTACTTC. It encodes CASSLVSGGYEQYF.